Below are 5 T cell receptor beta chains sequenced from a single sample in a study of beta chain features in type 1 diabetes. General study points: TCRB CDR3 length was moderately but significantly reduced in all four CD4+ subsets of Type 1 diabetes patients.

Antigens for these TCRs are unknown. The sequenced template was cDNA made from the entire isolated RNA. The repertoire was sequenced with immunoSEQ multiplex PCR; TCRdb's copy has only in-frame clones and lacks some. The table includes about 390,000 clones, around 10% detected once. The sequenced material came from central memory CD4+ T cells from blood. Every receptor here comes from a man under 40 with type 1 diabetes.

This clone has ten or more counts. The rearrangement uses TRBV10-3 and TRBJ2-5; D perhaps matches TRBD2 (6 bases). V was trimmed by 6 bases and J by 7 bases, leaving 21 bases between them. CDR3 size: 15 residues. CDR1 and CDR2 from the germline V gene are ENHRY and SYGVKD. The CDR3 reads CAISPSGDGKGTQYF. CDR3 in DNA: TGTGCCATCAGCCCCTCGGGGGACGGCAAGGGGACCCAGTACTTC.

This rearrangement joins TRBV10-2 to TRBJ2-2; weak D call: TRBD1 (5 bases). The CDR3 runs 15 residues. Germline loops: CDR1 WSHSY, CDR2 SAAADI. Between the trimmed V and J ends, which lost 3 bases and 3 bases, there was a span of 11 bases. The CDR3 DNA is TGCGCCAGCAGTGACAAGGGGCTAGACACCGGGGAGCTGTTTTTT. Translation: CASSDKGLDTGELFF.

This clone was counted a few times. The chain carries TRBV7-9 and TRBJ2-7; D call uncertain. Germline V gene data show CDR1 as SEHNR and CDR2 as FQNEAQ (reference sequence). The V end was cut by 6 bases, the J end by 4 bases, with 7 bases between. This CDR3 contains 11 residues. The CDR3 DNA is TGTGCCAGCAGTGAAGGGTACGAGCAGTACTTC. Protein sequence: CASSEGYEQYF.

This clone was found a few times. This chain uses TRBV5-1 with TRBJ2-5, with D perhaps TRBD2 (6 bases). Germline V CDR1 and CDR2: SGHRS, YFSETQ. Trimming took 0 bases from V and 4 from J, leaving 13 bases between them. CDR3 length: 15 residues. CDR3 protein: CASSLAAGSGETQYF. DNA of the CDR3: TGCGCCAGCAGCTTGGCTGCCGGGAGCGGAGAGACCCAGTACTTC.

The chain carries TRBV7-9 and TRBJ2-7, with 9 bases matching TRBD1. Losses at the gene ends were 5 bases for V and 6 bases for J; bases not matched to a gene: 8. CDR1 is SEHNR, CDR2 FQNEAQ, per germline (reference sequence). The length of the CDR3 is 14 residues. The chain's CDR3 is CASSPAGQGGEQYF. The CDR3 DNA reads TGTGCCAGCAGCCCAGCGGGACAGGGAGGCGAGCAGTACTTC.